The clone carrying this TCR beta chain was recorded many times. Its specificity is not known. A universal primer site came from template switching; cDNA carried unique molecular identifiers. Using its own MiXCR run on the 5' RACE reads, TCRdb lists one record per CDR3 protein. The sample lists hundreds of thousands of distinct CDR3 sequences, 5.5% to 6.5% occurring once. This sample was included in a study of identical twins. Points from the study as a whole: Fewer insertions marked abundant cord blood beta clonotypes; young adult naive trended weakly, memory not at all.

Germline values: CDR1 SQVTM, CDR2 ANQGSEA. This CDR3 is 18 amino acids long. J was trimmed by 3 bases and V by 1 base; bases with no gene match: 11. The specimen was naive T cells sorted from blood. This clonotype was obtained from a young man in good health. The gene calls are TRBV29-1 and TRBJ2-3, with 12 bases aligning to TRBD2. The CDR3 coding sequence is TGCAGCGTTGAAGGCCTAGCGGGAGGGCCTTTGAAGACAGATACGCAGTATTTT. This gives the protein CSVEGLAGGPLKTDTQYF.